Shown below are 4 T cell receptor beta chains from a single sample sequenced in a study of radiotherapy plus CTLA-4 blockade in lung cancer (dated by TCRdb to between 2018 and 2020). Receptor amplification or capture employed the immunoSEQ multiplex PCR assay. The source is immuneACCESS, and TCRdb retained only in-frame sequences with V and J called. Part of the clones is not carried over; for the studies checked, unresolved V genes explain less than half of this, and the remainder is unexplained. The sample table contains about 53,000 clones; only one count was recorded for approximately 84% of them. Approximately 4.8% of the sample belongs to the ten largest clones. The sequencing used peripheral blood, collected from a patient treated with radiotherapy plus ipilimumab. The origin of the receptors is a human donor with non-small cell lung cancer whose response to radiotherapy plus ipilimumab could not be evaluated.

The chain uses TRBV6-5 and TRBJ2-3; 14 bases map to TRBD2. CDR1 and CDR2 (germline): MNHEY, SVGAGI. Trimming cost V 4 bases and J 8 bases; bases outside gene matches: 5. The CDR3 extends over 15 amino acids. This chain's CDR3 is CASSFGLAGGATQYF. The CDR3 region has the DNA TGTGCCAGCAGTTTTGGACTAGCGGGAGGAGCTACGCAGTATTTT.

This clone was observed a handful of times. The chain uses TRBV9 and TRBJ2-3; perhaps TRBD2 as D (6 bases). Deletions cut 4 bases from V and 4 bases from J, with 16 bases between. Germline V gene data show CDR1 as SGDLS and CDR2 as YYNGEE. The CDR3 length is 15 residues. The CDR3 protein is CASSTGGREADTQYF. As DNA, the CDR3 is TGTGCCAGCAGCACCGGTGGAAGGGAGGCAGATACGCAGTATTTT.

The V call is TRBV7-9, the J call TRBJ2-7, with 9 nucleotides matching TRBD2. The CDR3 contains 15 residues. Germline trimming cut 5 bases from V and 3 bases from J; bases unmatched to any gene: 8. Germline assignment: CDR1 SEHNR and CDR2 FQNEAQ (reference sequence). CDR3 protein: CASSPGTSSGYEQYF. The CDR3 coding sequence is TGTGCCAGCAGCCCCGGGACTAGCTCCGGCTACGAGCAGTACTTC.

The chain joins TRBV9 to TRBJ1-1, with 7 bases identical to TRBD1. The CDR3 has 16 residues. Germline trimming cut 0 bases from V and 1 base from J; bases unmatched to any gene: 6. Germline CDR1 is SGDLS and CDR2 is YYNGEE. DNA of the CDR3: TGTGCCAGCAGCGTAGATGGGACAGTTGGGAACACTGAAGCTTTCTTT. Translation: CASSVDGTVGNTEAFF.